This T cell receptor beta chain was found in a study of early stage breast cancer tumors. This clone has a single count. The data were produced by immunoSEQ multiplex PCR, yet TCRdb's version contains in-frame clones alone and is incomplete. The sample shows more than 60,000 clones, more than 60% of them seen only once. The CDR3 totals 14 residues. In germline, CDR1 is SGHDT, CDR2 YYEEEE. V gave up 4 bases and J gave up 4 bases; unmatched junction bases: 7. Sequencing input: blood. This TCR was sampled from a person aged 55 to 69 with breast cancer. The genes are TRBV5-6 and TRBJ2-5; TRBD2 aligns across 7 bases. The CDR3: CASSPSSGAETQYF. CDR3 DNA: TGTGCCAGCAGCCCCTCAAGCGGGGCAGAGACCCAGTACTTC.